This TCR beta chain was identified during a study of CD8 T cells in ankylosing spondylitis. General study points: Disease-linked clones bore a CD8+ phenotype, appearing relatively rarely in peripheral blood. It was reported that disease-linked clones were significantly enriched in matched ankylosing spondylitis synovial fluid. Existing reports had already noted some motif variants in reactive arthritis synovial fluid and blood.

Making the TCR beta libraries involved quantitative 5'-RACE with molecular barcodes. Each CDR3 protein is one row after TCRdb ran MiXCR on the 5' RACE reads. The table records 250,000 or so distinct CDR3 sequences, approximately 12% of them present only once. The CDR3 extends over 14 amino acids. V lost 5 bases to trimming and J lost 4 bases, with 15 bases between them. Germline V gives CDR1 SGHAT, CDR2 FQNNGV. This clonotype has just a few counts. Antigen unknown. The clonotype originates from a male donor with ankylosing spondylitis or in good health (not recorded which). The sample was blood, either unsorted or a sorted T cell fraction (not recorded which). The chain uses TRBV11-2 and TRBJ2-7; D perhaps matches TRBD1 (6 bases). The CDR3 region has the DNA TGTGCCAGCAGCCCCCCAGGGGTCTATTACGAGCAGTACTTC. It specifies CASSPPGVYYEQYF.